The next 32 T cell receptor beta chains were all read from a single sample in a study of blood T cell repertoires in COVID-19. The data were produced by immunoSEQ multiplex PCR, yet TCRdb's version contains in-frame clones alone and is incomplete. The sample shows about 500,000 clones, roughly 87% of them seen only once. The specimen was PBMCs or T cells enriched from blood (not recorded which). The receptor set was obtained from a woman between 18 and 29 years old who had recovered from COVID-19.

V is TRBV7-7 and J is TRBJ2-5; 10 bases agree with TRBD1. Unmatched junction bases numbered 6, after V lost 4 bases and J lost 4 bases. The CDR3 extends over 15 amino acids. The germline gives CDR1 SSHAT, CDR2 FNYEAQ (reference sequence). DNA of the CDR3: TGTGCCAGCAGCTCCGGACAGGGGGAGGGAGAGACCCAGTACTTC. Its translation is CASSSGQGEGETQYF.

The rearrangement joins TRBV5-1 to TRBJ1-5; 7 bases line up with TRBD1. The trim removed 4 bases at V and 1 base at J, leaving 20 bases unmatched. The CDR3 runs 20 residues. Germline V lookup: CDR1 SGHRS, CDR2 YFSETQ. The chain's CDR3 is CASSQEGLTGNRKSNQPQHF. The CDR3 nucleotides are TGCGCCAGCAGCCAGGAAGGCTTGACAGGGAATAGAAAAAGCAATCAGCCCCAGCATTTT.

This chain links TRBV21-1 with TRBJ2-1; the table's D call TRBD2 went unverified against the DNA. TRBV21-1 is deemed a pseudogene. The CDR3 has 19 residues. The CDR3 loop is CASSKGPSGGAHSYNEQFF. For the CDR3, the DNA is TGTGCCAGCAGCAAAGGACCTAGCGGGGGGGCCCATTCCTACAATGAGCAGTTCTTC.

This chain connects TRBV11-2 to TRBJ1-3; D might be TRBD1 (5 bases). CDR3 length: 14 amino acids. Trimming left V 5 bases short and J 4 bases short, with 12 bases between. Germline V gene lookup returns CDR1 SGHAT and CDR2 FQNNGV. The CDR3, as DNA: TGTGCCAGCAGCCCCGGGACTGGAGGAAACACCATATATTTT. It is translated as CASSPGTGGNTIYF.

The CDR3 DNA follows: TGCGCCAGCAGCTTGGGGACAGGGGCCAACTATGGCTACACCTTC. It yields the protein CASSLGTGANYGYTF. The chain combines TRBV5-1 with TRBJ1-2, with 9 positions matching TRBD1. This CDR3 is 15 amino acids long. Germline CDR1 reads SGHRS; CDR2 reads YFSETQ. V was pared by 0 bases and J by 2 bases, with 2 bases of the junction left unmatched.

The chain employs TRBV10-2 and TRBJ2-7; D might be TRBD1 (6 bases). Germline V CDR1 and CDR2: WSHSY, SAAADI. This CDR3 has 15 residues. Trimming removed 8 bases from V and 1 base from J, with 18 bases in between. The CDR3 DNA reads as TGCGCCAGCGGACCCACAGGGATGCAGTCCTACGAGCAGTACTTC. Its protein is CASGPTGMQSYEQYF.

CDR3 amino acids: CASSESGTGVAEAYEQYF. CDR3 nucleotides: TGTGCCAGCAGTGAATCGGGAACAGGGGTCGCCGAGGCCTACGAGCAGTACTTC. The V gene is TRBV6-4, the J gene TRBJ2-7; 7 bases fit TRBD1. This CDR3 is built from 18 residues. With V trimmed by 3 bases and J by 2 bases, 16 bases remained unmatched. Per germline, CDR1 MRHNA and CDR2 SNTAGT.

In DNA form, the CDR3 reads TGTGCCAGCAGCGGACAGCAAGAGACCCAGTACTTC. Its translation is CASSGQQETQYF. This sequence joins TRBV2 and TRBJ2-5, with D possibly matching TRBD1 (6 bases). CDR1 and CDR2 from the germline V gene are SNHLY and FYNNEI. The CDR3 runs 12 residues. The V end was cut by 6 bases, the J end by 2 bases, with 7 bases between.

This clone showed up just once. The chain carries TRBV3-1 (or the pseudogene TRBV3-2) and TRBJ1-1; 9 bases are a match to TRBD1. The V gene's germline CDR1 is LGHDT and CDR2 YNNKEL (reference sequence). The CDR3 runs to 13 residues. V lost 6 bases, J lost 3 bases, and 2 bases stayed unmatched. CDR3 sequence reads: CASRGQGDTEAFF. CDR3 DNA sequence: TGTGCCAGCAGGGGACAGGGCGACACTGAAGCTTTCTTT.

This clone was detected only once. V and J are TRBV27 and TRBJ1-5; D is unresolved. CDR1 MNHEY and CDR2 SMNVEV come from the germline V gene (reference sequence). The CDR3 has 18 residues. Trimming took off 6 bases at V and 4 bases at J, with 25 bases between the two ends. Here the CDR3 reads CASRGKIHPNRENQPQHF. In DNA form, the CDR3 reads TGTGCCAGCAGAGGAAAAATACATCCAAACAGAGAGAATCAGCCCCAGCATTTT.

This clone was observed a few times. The chain combines TRBV12-3 or TRBV12-4 with TRBJ2-7; 7 positions agree with TRBD1. The CDR3 runs to 13 residues. After removal of 6 bases from V and 5 bases from J, the junction contained 7 bases not matched to a gene. The CDR3 loop is CASSSGGINEQYF. The CDR3 DNA follows: TGTGCCAGCAGCTCAGGGGGTATTAACGAGCAGTACTTC.

The J gene is TRBJ2-3, the V gene TRBV7-9; 7 nucleotides agree with TRBD2. J gave up 2 bases and V 6 bases, and 17 bases lay outside the gene matches. The CDR3 consists of 18 residues. Germline V gene lookup returns CDR1 SEHNR and CDR2 FQNEAQ (reference sequence). The CDR3 sequence: CASSTEVTSDLATDTQYF. In DNA, the CDR3 is TGTGCCAGCAGTACCGAAGTAACTAGCGACCTGGCCACAGATACGCAGTATTTT.

Comments on this clone: One end of the junction varies from germline; a read error may be responsible. The gene calls are TRBV5-8 and TRBJ2-5; D is unclear. The CDR3 runs 11 residues. CDR1 is SGHTS and CDR2 is YDEGEE in the germline V gene. The CDR3 DNA follows: TGTGCCAGCAGGTTGGCGGAGACCCAGTACTTC. Its translation: CASRLAETQYF.

The gene calls are TRBV6-6 and TRBJ1-6; D gene ambiguous. The germline V gene has CDR1 MNHNY and CDR2 SVGAGI (reference sequence). The length of the CDR3 is 16 residues. V was shortened by 0 bases and J by 13 bases, with 19 bases between the two germline ends. In DNA form, the CDR3 reads TGTGCCAGCAGTTACTCGACAATTGTTGAGGGAATGCCCCTCCACTTT. Its protein product is CASSYSTIVEGMPLHF.

The chain couples TRBV4-1 to TRBJ2-2; a weak D match, TRBD1 (5 bases). The CDR3 runs 17 residues. V lost 0 bases to trimming and J lost 8 bases, with 19 bases between them. Germline V gene sequence: CDR1 MGHRA, CDR2 YSYEKL. CDR3 in DNA: TGCGCCAGCAGCCAAGATAATGACATGGGGCAGATGGGGGAGCTGTTTTTT. This codes for CASSQDNDMGQMGELFF.

The chain combines TRBV2 with TRBJ2-7, with TRBD1 matching 9 bases. The CDR3 is made up of 15 amino acids. Germline values: CDR1 SNHLY, CDR2 FYNNEI. J gave up 1 base and V 3 bases, and 4 bases lay outside the gene matches. The CDR3 protein is CASSETGGNSYEQYF. The CDR3 region has the DNA TGTGCCAGCAGTGAGACAGGGGGTAATTCCTACGAGCAGTACTTC.

J is TRBJ2-1 and V is TRBV2, with D maybe TRBD1 (6 bases). V was trimmed by 3 bases and J by 14 bases, leaving 11 bases between them. Germline CDR1 SNHLY, CDR2 FYNNEI. The CDR3 covers 11 residues. The DNA of the CDR3 is TGTGCCAGCAGTGAGGGGGCTTATGAGTTCTTC. Residues: CASSEGAYEFF.

V usage is TRBV9 and J usage is TRBJ2-3; TRBD1 is a possible D gene (6 bases). The germline V gene has CDR1 SGDLS and CDR2 YYNGEE. Trimming shortened V by 3 bases and J by 1 base, and 18 bases separated the two germline ends. The CDR3 covers 17 residues. The CDR3 nucleotides are TGTGCCAGCAGCGAGGGGAAGACAGGAAGAGGCACAGATACGCAGTATTTT. This translates into CASSEGKTGRGTDTQYF. Variable domain in full (rest from reference TRBV9 and TRBJ2-3): DSGVTQTPKHLITATGQRVTLRCSPRSGDLSVYWYQQSLDQGLQFLIQYYNGEERAKGNILERFSAQQFPDLHSELNLSSLELGDSALYFCASSEGKTGRGTDTQYFGPGTRLTVL.

The table lists this clone with a few counts. The chain links TRBV7-2 to TRBJ1-4, with TRBD1 matching 8 bases. Germline-derived CDR1 and CDR2 are SGHTA and FQGNSA. V shed 6 bases, J shed 6 bases, and the junction held 9 bases outside the gene matches. CDR3 length equals 15 residues. CDR3 coding DNA: TGTGCCAGCAGTCTGACAGGGGACGGTTATGAAAAACTGTTTTTT. Protein: CASSLTGDGYEKLFF.

The chain links TRBV4-1 to TRBJ2-7; TRBD1 matches 7 bases. The CDR3 has 14 amino acids. The V gene end was trimmed by 5 bases and the J gene end by 3 bases; junction bases not matched to a gene: 7. Germline-derived CDR1 and CDR2 are MGHRA and YSYEKL. As DNA, the CDR3 is TGCGCCAGCAGCTCCGGGGACAGCCTCTACGAGCAGTACTTC. This sequence encodes CASSSGDSLYEQYF.

The rearrangement links TRBV25-1 to TRBJ1-6; D unclear. The V gene lost 6 bases and the J gene lost 14 bases, with 14 bases spanning the gap. The CDR3 loop spans 12 amino acids. Germline V gene data show CDR1 as MGHDK and CDR2 as SYGVNS. Here the CDR3 DNA reads TGTGCCAGCAGGGGAGCAAGTGGGGCCCTCCACTTT. Protein: CASRGASGALHF.

The chain joins TRBV27 to TRBJ1-6, with TRBD1 matching over 7 bases. V lost 6 bases and J lost 8; bases outside the gene matches: 19. The CDR3 covers 18 residues. Germline V gives CDR1 MNHEY, CDR2 SMNVEV (reference sequence). The CDR3 sequence is CASSLRWHPGQPYSPLHF. DNA for the CDR3: TGTGCCAGCAGCCTGCGTTGGCACCCGGGACAGCCTTATTCACCCCTCCACTTT.

This chain joins TRBV25-1 and TRBJ2-5, with 10 nucleotides matching TRBD2. The length of the CDR3 is 14 residues. V lost 6 bases, J lost 5 bases, and 6 bases stayed unmatched. Germline V lookup: CDR1 MGHDK, CDR2 SYGVNS. CDR3 coding DNA: TGTGCCAGCAGGGAGCGGGGGGGCTCGGAGACCCAGTACTTC. It translates to CASRERGGSETQYF. The full variable domain, completed using reference TRBV25-1 and TRBJ2-5, is EADIYQTPRYLVIGTGKKITLECSQTMGHDKMYWYQQDPGMELHLIHYSYGVNSTEKGDLSSESTVSRIRTEHFPLTLESARPSHTSQYLCASRERGGSETQYFGPGTRLLVL.

V and J are TRBV18 and TRBJ2-1, with D unclear. The germline V gene has CDR1 KGHSH and CDR2 LQKENI. This CDR3 contains 14 residues. V was shortened by 4 bases and J by 7 bases, with 14 bases between the two germline ends. The DNA for the CDR3 is TGTGCCAGCTCACAGGCAGTAGAGGAGAATGAGCAGTTCTTC. It specifies CASSQAVEENEQFF.

In nucleotides, the CDR3 is TGTGCCAGCAGTTACTCGGACAGCCACACTGAAGCTTTCTTT. Its translation is CASSYSDSHTEAFF. The chain uses TRBV6-6 and TRBJ1-1; tentatively, D is TRBD1 (6 bases). V was shortened by 0 bases and J by 3 bases, with 8 bases between the two germline ends. The CDR3 is made up of 14 amino acids. Germline CDR1 is MNHNY and CDR2 is SVGAGI (reference sequence).

The chain couples TRBV2 to TRBJ2-5, with 9 bases that match TRBD2. Germline trimming cut 2 bases from V and 0 bases from J; bases unmatched to any gene: 7. Germline values: CDR1 SNHLY, CDR2 FYNNEI. The CDR3 is made up of 17 amino acids. The DNA for the CDR3 is TGTGCCAGCAGTGAATCGCGGGGGGGCGGAGACCAAGAGACCCAGTACTTC. Translating it yields CASSESRGGGDQETQYF. Complete variable domain (other parts from reference TRBV2 and TRBJ2-5): EPEVTQTPSHQVTQMGQEVILRCVPISNHLYFYWYRQILGQKVEFLVSFYNNEISEKSEIFDDQFSVERPDGSNFTLKIRSTKLEDSAMYFCASSESRGGGDQETQYFGPGTRLLVL.

The V gene is TRBV14, the J gene TRBJ2-5, with TRBD2 identical over 7 bases. This CDR3 spans 15 amino acids. Trimming cost V 5 bases and J 4 bases; bases outside gene matches: 10. Germline V gene sequence: CDR1 SGHDN, CDR2 FVKESK. The CDR3 bases are TGTGCCAGCAGCATACAGCGGGGTCAAGTAGAGACCCAGTACTTC. This gives the protein CASSIQRGQVETQYF.

The genes are TRBV19 and TRBJ1-1, with D maybe TRBD1 (5 bases). This CDR3 is 13 amino acids long. V was shortened by 0 bases and J by 11 bases, with 13 bases between the two germline ends. CDR1 LNHDA and CDR2 SQIVND come from the germline V gene (reference sequence). In DNA, the CDR3 is TGTGCCAGTAGTATAGATGGGGCAGGGCGCGCTTTCTTT. Protein product: CASSIDGAGRAFF.

This clone was counted only a few times. The gene calls are TRBV7-9 and TRBJ2-3; no definite D call. Trimming removed 3 bases from V and 6 bases from J, with 16 bases in between. The CDR3 extends over 15 amino acids. Germline lookup yields CDR1 SEHNR and CDR2 FQNEAQ (reference sequence). The CDR3 DNA follows: TGTGCCAGCAGCTTTTATCCCAATGCGAGGGATACGCAGTATTTT. Translation gives CASSFYPNARDTQYF. Full variable domain (outside the CDR3, taken from reference TRBV7-9 and TRBJ2-3): DTGVSQNPRHKITKRGQNVTFRCDPISEHNRLYWYRQTLGQGPEFLTYFQNEAQLEKSRLLSDRFSAERPKGSFSTLEIQRTEQGDSAMYLCASSFYPNARDTQYFGPGTRLTVL.

The rearrangement joins TRBV19 to TRBJ2-4, with a tentative D call TRBD1 (5 bases). Trimming stripped 3 bases from V and 5 bases from J, with 17 bases between. This CDR3 spans 16 amino acids. Germline lookup yields CDR1 LNHDA and CDR2 SQIVND (reference sequence). The CDR3 loop is CASSIVTDLFQNIQYF. CDR3 nucleotides: TGTGCCAGTAGTATTGTGACAGACCTTTTCCAAAACATTCAGTACTTC.

The rearrangement joins TRBV6-2 or TRBV6-3 to TRBJ1-1; 9 bases fit TRBD1. CDR1 is MNHEY and CDR2 is SVGEGT in the germline V gene. With 4 bases clipped from V and 5 bases from J, the junction kept 8 bases outside the gene matches. The CDR3 has 15 residues. The CDR3 bases are TGTGCCAGCAGTTTGGGGGGAGGACAGGGGACTGAAGCTTTCTTT. Its protein is CASSLGGGQGTEAFF.

The gene calls are TRBV5-6 and TRBJ1-6, with D possibly matching TRBD1 (6 bases). The CDR3 is 16 residues long. The V and J ends lost 4 bases and 2 bases respectively, with 13 bases between them. CDR1 and CDR2 from the germline V gene are SGHDT and YYEEEE. The CDR3 bases are TGTGCCAGCAGCGGCCCACAGGGTCCCTATAATTCACCCCTCCACTTT. Translated: CASSGPQGPYNSPLHF.